A single sample is the source of the 11 T cell receptor beta chains below, sequenced in a study of T-cell memory formation after mild COVID-19. MiXCR, run by TCRdb on the 5' RACE reads, gives a single entry per CDR3 protein. This sample has 350,000 to 400,000 distinct CDR3 sequences, with under 25% found just once. The sequenced material came from PBMCs or a T cell subset sorted from them (not recorded which). These receptor sequences come from an adult woman who had mild COVID-19 (a few samples of this study predate the infection). Cell type and time point are not known.

The CDR3 is CSVTTLAGRTDTQYF. Written as DNA, the CDR3 is TGCAGCGTGACGACACTAGCAGGGCGCACAGATACGCAGTATTTT. The genes are TRBV29-1 and TRBJ2-3, with D possibly TRBD2 on 6 matching bases. V shed 6 bases and J shed 1 base, with 17 bases lying between them. Per the germline V gene, CDR1 is SQVTM and CDR2 is ANQGSEA. The CDR3 is made up of 15 amino acids.

In regard to this clonotype: This may arise from a read error, as a much more abundant clone is one base away. The chain carries TRBV7-6 and TRBJ2-2; D perhaps matches TRBD1 (6 bases). V was shortened by 3 bases and J by 0 bases, with 14 bases between the two germline ends. In germline, CDR1 is SGHVS, CDR2 FNYEAQ. The CDR3 contains 17 residues. Written as DNA, the CDR3 is TGTGCCAGCAGCTTGCGAATTGGACAGTCGAACACCGGGGAGCTGTTTTTT. It yields the protein CASSLRIGQSNTGELFF.

The chain uses TRBV19 and TRBJ1-5; tentative D call: TRBD1 (5 bases). The ends were cut back, 5 bases at V and 4 bases at J, with 12 bases in the middle. CDR1 is LNHDA, CDR2 SQIVND, per germline (reference sequence). The CDR3 is 14 amino acids. Written as DNA, the CDR3 is TGTGCCAGTAGTTCGACAGCGGCGAATCAGCCCCAGCATTTT. Its protein is CASSSTAANQPQHF.

This chain joins TRBV28 and TRBJ1-1; 7 nucleotides match TRBD1. Germline CDR1 MDHEN, CDR2 SYDVKM. V trimming: 5 bases; J trimming: 1 base; junction bases outside the gene matches: 13. The CDR3 has 17 residues. The CDR3 region has the DNA TGTGCCAGCAGTCCCTGGACAGGAACGGTGGAGAACACTGAAGCTTTCTTT. This translates into CASSPWTGTVENTEAFF.

The table lists this clonotype with a few counts. This sequence joins TRBV10-3 and TRBJ1-1; the D is unclear. The V gene lost 6 bases and the J gene lost 4 bases, with 12 bases spanning the gap. Germline loops: CDR1 ENHRY, CDR2 SYGVKD. CDR3 length: 13 amino acids. CDR3 sequence (DNA): TGTGCCATCAGGATTTCAACGGGCACTGAAGCTTTCTTT. Protein product: CAIRISTGTEAFF.

The table lists this clonotype with a few counts. The chain combines TRBV12-3 or TRBV12-4 with TRBJ2-3; TRBD1 aligns across 9 bases. The length of the CDR3 is 15 residues. V was clipped by 5 bases and J by 4 bases; unmatched bases: 7. The CDR3 sequence: CASSRTGGRADTQYF. The CDR3 nucleotides are TGTGCCAGCAGTCGAACAGGGGGCAGGGCAGATACGCAGTATTTT.

The chain is built from TRBV5-1 and TRBJ1-2, with D tentatively TRBD1 (5 bases). The germline V gene encodes CDR1 SGHRS and CDR2 YFSETQ. Trimming pared 2 bases from V and 6 bases from J, leaving 11 bases between. There are 13 residues in the CDR3. CDR3 nucleotide sequence: TGCGCCAGCAGCTTCCCAGGGATGGATGGCTACACCTTC. This translates into CASSFPGMDGYTF.

The genes are TRBV7-6 and TRBJ2-5; 9 nucleotides align to TRBD1. V was clipped by 5 bases and J by 2 bases; unmatched bases: 6. The germline V gene encodes CDR1 SGHVS and CDR2 FNYEAQ. The CDR3 runs 15 residues. The CDR3 DNA is TGTGCCAGCAGCCGACAGGGGGGGATACAAGAGACCCAGTACTTC. Encoded protein: CASSRQGGIQETQYF. Supplemented by reference TRBV7-6 and TRBJ2-5, the full variable domain reads GAGVSQSPRYKVTKRGQDVALRCDPISGHVSLYWYRQALGQGPEFLTYFNYEAQQDKSGLPNDRFSAERPEGSISTLTIQRTEQRDSAMYRCASSRQGGIQETQYFGPGTRLLVL.

This clonotype was observed a few times. This chain connects TRBV5-1 to TRBJ2-7; possible D gene TRBD2, 6 bases. This CDR3 has 16 residues. Germline CDR1 SGHRS, CDR2 YFSETQ. The V end lost 4 bases, the J end lost 2 bases, and 19 bases lay between the germline ends. CDR3: CASSLGTFAGTYEQYF. The CDR3 DNA is TGCGCCAGCAGCCTGGGGACTTTCGCGGGCACCTACGAGCAGTACTTC.

This clonotype was recorded many times. The rearrangement joins TRBV7-9 to TRBJ1-1; D is unclear. Germline CDR1 is SEHNR and CDR2 is FQNEAQ (reference sequence). The CDR3 contains 14 residues. The V and J ends lost 1 base and 4 bases respectively, with 10 bases between them. The CDR3 DNA reads TGTGCCAGCAGCTTAGGCGGTGGGAGCACTGAAGCTTTCTTT. Its translation: CASSLGGGSTEAFF.

This clonotype was picked up many times. V usage is TRBV5-1 and J usage is TRBJ2-5; TRBD1 aligns across 9 bases. The CDR3 is 14 residues long. Germline-derived CDR1 and CDR2 are SGHRS and YFSETQ. V lost 4 bases to trimming and J lost 2 bases; unmatched junction nucleotides: 3. CDR3 region: CASSTGTGQETQYF. CDR3 in DNA: TGCGCCAGCAGCACGGGGACAGGGCAAGAGACCCAGTACTTC.